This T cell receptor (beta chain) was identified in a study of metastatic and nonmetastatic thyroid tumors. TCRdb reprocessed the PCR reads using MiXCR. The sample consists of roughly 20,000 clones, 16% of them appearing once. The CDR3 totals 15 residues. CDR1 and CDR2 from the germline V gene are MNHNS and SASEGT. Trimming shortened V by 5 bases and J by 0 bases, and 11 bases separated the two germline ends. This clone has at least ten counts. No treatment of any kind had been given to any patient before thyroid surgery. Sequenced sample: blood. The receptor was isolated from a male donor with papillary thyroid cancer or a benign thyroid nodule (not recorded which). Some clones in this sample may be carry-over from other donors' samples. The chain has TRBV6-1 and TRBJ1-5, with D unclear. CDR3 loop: CASSPDQYSNQPQHF. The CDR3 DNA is TGTGCCAGCAGTCCGGACCAGTATAGCAATCAGCCCCAGCATTTT.